This T cell receptor beta chain was captured in a study of blood T cell repertoires in COVID-19. Turning to the study itself: From T cells, B-cell-depleted T cells, or PBMCs came the material, which was cDNA or gDNA.

Some clones are missing from TCRdb's copy, which holds only in-frame ones; the method was immunoSEQ multiplex PCR. This table holds 80,000 to 95,000 clones, roughly 86% found once. This CDR3 is 15 amino acids long. Germline CDR1 is LGHDT and CDR2 is YNNKEL (reference sequence). Trimming cost V 4 bases and J 0 bases; bases outside gene matches: 3. This receptor was taken from a human donor in a cohort sampled during active COVID-19. V is TRBV3-1 (or the pseudogene TRBV3-2) and J is TRBJ2-5; 9 bases align to TRBD1. Specimen: peripheral blood. The CDR3 spells CASSRTGVYQETQYF. The DNA for the CDR3 is TGTGCCAGCAGCCGGACAGGGGTGTACCAAGAGACCCAGTACTTC.